These 32 T cell receptor beta chains came from one sample sequenced in a study of Ad26.COV2.S vaccination and SARS-CoV-2 variants. Generated by immunoSEQ multiplex PCR, the TCRdb table keeps only in-frame clones and is missing some. The data contain around 320,000 clones, around 87% of them seen just once; the ten biggest clones take up 3.4%. Specified treatment: about 20 received Ad26.COV2.S at low or high dose, single or two shots; several received placebo; per-sample allocation not given. Sampling was performed 63 days after the first vaccine or placebo injection. The material was peripheral blood, obtained in a trial of Ad26.COV2.S vaccine versus placebo. The receptors come from a person between 18 and 65 years old who received the Ad26.COV2.S COVID-19 vaccine or a placebo.

The chain uses TRBV15 and TRBJ1-2; possibly TRBD1 for D (6 bases). There are 14 residues in the CDR3. CDR1 and CDR2 (germline): LNHNV, YYDKDF (reference sequence). The V end lost 1 base, the J end lost 6 bases, and 12 bases lay between the germline ends. DNA of the CDR3: TGTGCCACCAGCAGAGCCACAGGGATTGATGGCTACACCTTC. Protein product: CATSRATGIDGYTF.

The J gene is TRBJ2-5, the V gene TRBV3-1 (or the pseudogene TRBV3-2), with D uncertain. V dropped 1 base and J dropped 6 bases, with 9 bases sitting between them. Per germline, CDR1 LGHDT and CDR2 YNNKEL (reference sequence). The CDR3 loop spans 13 amino acids. The DNA of the CDR3 is TGTGCCAGCAGCCAAGTCAGCAGGCAGACCCAGTACTTC. It encodes CASSQVSRQTQYF.

The chain is built from TRBV12-3 or TRBV12-4 and TRBJ1-6; D gene ambiguous. V shed 11 bases and J shed 4 bases, with 9 bases lying between them. This CDR3 is 12 amino acids long. CDR3 residues: CAPGQYNSPLHF. CDR3 sequence (DNA): TGTGCCCCAGGTCAGTATAATTCACCCCTCCACTTT.

The chain uses TRBV10-3 and TRBJ2-3, with D uncertain. Looked up from germline, CDR1 is ENHRY and CDR2 is SYGVKD. The CDR3 is 17 residues long. V was shortened by 6 bases and J by 1 base, with 20 bases between the two germline ends. The CDR3 bases are TGTGCCATCAGCACCGAGGCAGCTGGGCTCCGCACAGATACGCAGTATTTT. Protein: CAISTEAAGLRTDTQYF.

V is TRBV2 and J is TRBJ1-2, with D perhaps matching TRBD1 (6 bases). This CDR3 has 15 amino acids. Germline V CDR1 and CDR2: SNHLY, FYNNEI. The V end lost 1 base, the J end lost 8 bases, and 17 bases lay between the germline ends. In nucleotides, the CDR3 is TGTGCCAGCAGTGAAGAGGGTAGGGGGGCGGTGGGCTACACCTTC. Its protein product is CASSEEGRGAVGYTF. Complete variable domain (other parts from reference TRBV2 and TRBJ1-2): EPEVTQTPSHQVTQMGQEVILRCVPISNHLYFYWYRQILGQKVEFLVSFYNNEISEKSEIFDDQFSVERPDGSNFTLKIRSTKLEDSAMYFCASSEEGRGAVGYTFGSGTRLTVV.

There are many counts of this clone. The CDR3 DNA reads as TGTGCCAGCAGTGGACTAGGGGAGCAGTACTTC. It specifies CASSGLGEQYF. The chain recombines TRBV2 with TRBJ2-7, with a tentative D call TRBD2 (6 bases). The germline V gene encodes CDR1 SNHLY and CDR2 FYNNEI. CDR3 length equals 11 residues. V lost 4 bases to trimming and J lost 7 bases, with 8 bases between them.

With regard to this clone: The same CDR3 is also encoded by other DNA sequences in this sample. The chain is built from TRBV9 and TRBJ2-7; 7 bases fit TRBD1. From germline, CDR1 is SGDLS and CDR2 YYNGEE. CDR3 size: 14 residues. V trimming: 3 bases; J trimming: 1 base; junction bases outside the gene matches: 4. CDR3 bases: TGTGCCAGCAGCGCACGACAGGGATCCTACGAGCAGTACTTC. Amino acids: CASSARQGSYEQYF.

The chain couples TRBV19 to TRBJ1-3; weak D call: TRBD1 (5 bases). V lost 3 bases and J 7 bases, leaving 22 bases between the germline ends. From germline, CDR1 is LNHDA and CDR2 SQIVND (reference sequence). The CDR3 length is 17 residues. The CDR3 DNA sequence: TGTGCCAGTAGTATCGGGGCAGTAAGGATGACGGGGAACACCATATATTTT. This encodes CASSIGAVRMTGNTIYF.

This chain joins TRBV2 and TRBJ2-2; D might be TRBD1 (6 bases). Germline CDR1 and CDR2: SNHLY and FYNNEI. The germline V and J ends were trimmed by 7 bases and 4 bases, with 13 bases remaining between them. The CDR3 extends over 14 amino acids. The CDR3 coding sequence is TGTGCCAGCACCGTTACAGGGATCACCGGGGAGCTGTTTTTT. Translated, it gives CASTVTGITGELFF.

V and J are TRBV30 and TRBJ1-6, with TRBD1 matching over 8 bases. Germline V CDR1 and CDR2: GTSNPN, SVGIG (reference sequence). The CDR3 spans 15 residues. The V segment lost 3 bases and the J segment 10 bases; nucleotides outside the gene matches: 11. The CDR3 loop reads CAWRPMTGVSSPLHF. CDR3 sequence (DNA): TGTGCCTGGAGACCTATGACAGGGGTAAGCTCACCCCTCCACTTT.

The chain recombines TRBV27 with TRBJ1-6; tentatively, D is TRBD1 (5 bases). Trimming cost V 10 bases and J 9 bases, with 16 bases left between them. This CDR3 is 13 amino acids long. Germline lookup yields CDR1 MNHEY and CDR2 SMNVEV (reference sequence). The CDR3 nucleotides are TGTGCCATCGGCCCAGGGTGGGGTTCACCCCTCCACTTT. Encoded protein: CAIGPGWGSPLHF.

The rearrangement joins TRBV2 to TRBJ2-7, with 7 bases that match TRBD2. CDR1 SNHLY and CDR2 FYNNEI come from the germline V gene. V dropped 7 bases and J dropped 1; count of bases not matched to a gene: 7. The CDR3 sequence is 14 residues long. Here the CDR3 reads CASKWRGGSYEQYF. The CDR3 DNA reads TGTGCCAGCAAGTGGAGGGGAGGGTCCTACGAGCAGTACTTC.

The gene calls are TRBV3-1 (or the pseudogene TRBV3-2) and TRBJ1-3; maybe TRBD1 (6 bases). There are 14 residues in the CDR3. Between the trimmed V and J ends, which lost 3 bases and 3 bases, there was a span of 9 bases. CDR1 and CDR2 from the germline V gene are LGHDT and YNNKEL (reference sequence). CDR3 nucleotides: TGTGCCAGCAGCCAGGGAGGGGGTGGAAACACCATATATTTT. Residues: CASSQGGGGNTIYF.

The CDR3: CASSWGQPNEKLFF. The CDR3 coding sequence is TGTGCCAGCAGCTGGGGACAGCCTAATGAAAAACTGTTTTTT. The rearrangement links TRBV7-2 to TRBJ1-4, with 7 nucleotides matching TRBD1. The V gene's germline CDR1 is SGHTA and CDR2 FQGNSA. CDR3 size: 14 residues. V lost 4 bases, J lost 3 bases, and 2 bases stayed unmatched.

The V call is TRBV6-6, the J call TRBJ1-2; 9 positions match TRBD1. Germline lookup yields CDR1 MNHNY and CDR2 SVGAGI (reference sequence). The junction had 2 bases not matched to a gene; V was cut back by 7 bases and J by 5 bases. The CDR3 contains 12 residues. This CDR3 is CASTDRGYGYTF. The CDR3 coding sequence is TGTGCCAGCACCGACAGGGGGTATGGCTACACCTTC.

This clone was recorded once. The rearrangement links TRBV30 to TRBJ2-3, with D tentatively TRBD2 (5 bases). CDR3 length: 13 amino acids. The germline V and J ends were trimmed by 1 base and 2 bases, with 7 bases remaining between them. The germline gives CDR1 GTSNPN, CDR2 SVGIG (reference sequence). The CDR3 DNA sequence: TGTGCCTGGAGTGCCGGGGACACAGATACGCAGTATTTT. It specifies CAWSAGDTDTQYF.

The chain uses TRBV4-3 and TRBJ1-3; D is perhaps TRBD1 (6 bases). This CDR3 region has 17 residues. Germline CDR1 LGHNA, CDR2 YSLEER. Trimming removed 1 base at V and 4 bases at J, with 17 bases between. The CDR3 sequence: CASSQALQGPGGNTIYF. The CDR3 DNA sequence: TGCGCCAGCAGCCAAGCTCTACAGGGACCGGGGGGAAACACCATATATTTT.

The chain recombines TRBV30 with TRBJ1-5; D possibly corresponds to TRBD1 (6 bases). Trimming took 3 bases from V and 2 from J, leaving 14 bases between them. The CDR3 spans 15 residues. Germline CDR1 and CDR2: GTSNPN and SVGIG (reference sequence). Here the CDR3 reads CAWSGQSGGNQPQHF. CDR3 DNA sequence: TGTGCCTGGAGCGGACAGTCTGGAGGCAATCAGCCCCAGCATTTT.

This sequence joins TRBV11-3 and TRBJ2-1; D not certain. The CDR3 extends over 13 amino acids. With 6 bases removed from V and 10 bases from J, the gap between germline ends came to 16 bases. Germline V gene data show CDR1 as SGHNT and CDR2 as YENEEA. DNA for the CDR3: TGTGCCAGCAGTCCTCGCGGCAGAGGCGAGCAGTTCTTC. Protein: CASSPRGRGEQFF.

The chain has TRBV18 and TRBJ1-5; TRBD1 matches 7 bases. V was pared by 5 bases and J by 5 bases, with 3 bases of the junction left unmatched. The germline gives CDR1 KGHSH, CDR2 LQKENI. This CDR3 region has 13 residues. CDR3 nucleotides: TGTGCCAGCTCAGACAGGGAGGATCAGCCCCAGCATTTT. Its protein is CASSDREDQPQHF.

The chain carries TRBV6-5 and TRBJ1-1; perhaps TRBD1 as D (6 bases). In germline, CDR1 is MNHEY, CDR2 SVGAGI. The CDR3 sequence is 15 residues long. The V gene lost 7 bases and the J gene lost 1 base, with 16 bases spanning the gap. CDR3 nucleotides: TGTGCCAGCAAAGGGGGGACCCGGGGGAACACTGAAGCTTTCTTT. As protein: CASKGGTRGNTEAFF.

The rearrangement uses TRBV5-1 and TRBJ1-2; TRBD1 might be the D (5 bases). The CDR3 totals 15 residues. Between the trimmed V and J ends, which lost 5 bases and 4 bases, there was a span of 18 bases. CDR1 is SGHRS, CDR2 YFSETQ, per germline. CDR3 bases: TGCGCCAGCAGTTACGAAGGACATCGACTCTATGGCTACACCTTC. Translated, it gives CASSYEGHRLYGYTF.

This chain joins TRBV7-3 and TRBJ1-5; D may be TRBD1 (5 bases). Trimming took off 5 bases at V and 7 bases at J, with 12 bases between the two ends. The CDR3 spans 13 residues. Germline loops: CDR1 SGHTA, CDR2 FQGTGA. The CDR3 sequence is CASSRDPGQPQHF. The CDR3 DNA reads TGTGCCAGCAGCCGGGACCCGGGGCAGCCCCAGCATTTT.

This chain links TRBV15 with TRBJ1-4; D remains unclear. Germline assignment: CDR1 LNHNV and CDR2 YYDKDF (reference sequence). The CDR3 covers 15 residues. The V end was cut by 1 base, the J end by 8 bases, with 14 bases between. CDR3 bases: TGTGCCACCAGCAGAGCGCTTAATCTAAACGAAAAACTGTTTTTT. This sequence encodes CATSRALNLNEKLFF. The variable domain in full, completed from reference TRBV15 and TRBJ1-4, reads DAMVIQNPRYQVTQFGKPVTLSCSQTLNHNVMYWYQQKSSQAPKLLFHYYDKDFNNEADTPDNFQSRRPNTSFCFLDIRSPGLGDTAMYLCATSRALNLNEKLFFGSGTQLSVL.

Concerning this clone itself: Other DNA sequences in this sample translate to the same CDR3. In DNA, the CDR3 is TGCGCCAGCAGCCAAGTTGGTCAGCCCCAGCATTTT. Its translation: CASSQVGQPQHF. The chain is built from TRBV4-1 and TRBJ1-5; D is undetermined. Germline CDR1 is MGHRA and CDR2 is YSYEKL. The CDR3 runs 12 residues. Trimming removed 1 base from V and 6 bases from J, with 4 bases in between.

The rearrangement joins TRBV29-1 to TRBJ1-4; a weak D match, TRBD1 (5 bases). The germline V gene encodes CDR1 SQVTM and CDR2 ANQGSEA. Trimming took 6 bases from V and 3 from J, leaving 11 bases between them. This CDR3 has 13 residues. The CDR3 DNA sequence: TGCAGCGTCTTGACAGACCCTAATGAAAAACTGTTTTTT. Protein product: CSVLTDPNEKLFF.

This chain joins TRBV9 and TRBJ1-3; no definite D call. Germline V gene data show CDR1 as SGDLS and CDR2 as YYNGEE. The CDR3 is 13 residues long. Trimming left V 0 bases short and J 3 bases short, with 4 bases between. CDR3 amino acids: CASSVENGNTIYF. The CDR3 DNA sequence: TGTGCCAGCAGCGTAGAAAATGGAAACACCATATATTTT. The whole variable domain, filled in from reference TRBV9 and TRBJ1-3, reads DSGVTQTPKHLITATGQRVTLRCSPRSGDLSVYWYQQSLDQGLQFLIQYYNGEERAKGNILERFSAQQFPDLHSELNLSSLELGDSALYFCASSVENGNTIYFGEGSWLTVV.

The chain employs TRBV7-8 and TRBJ2-3, with D hard to call. CDR3 length: 14 residues. V gave up 5 bases and J gave up 0 bases, with 9 bases separating them. Germline V gene lookup returns CDR1 SGHVS and CDR2 FQNEAQ. The CDR3 here is CASSQGGSTDTQYF. The CDR3 nucleotides are TGTGCCAGCAGCCAAGGTGGTAGCACAGATACGCAGTATTTT.

The chain carries TRBV10-3 and TRBJ1-5, with 9 bases that match TRBD1. The CDR3 is made up of 14 amino acids. Germline values: CDR1 ENHRY, CDR2 SYGVKD. The junction had 3 bases not matched to a gene; V was cut back by 4 bases and J by 5 bases. The CDR3 coding sequence is TGTGCCATCAGTGGGGGACAGGGTGATCAGCCCCAGCATTTT. Amino acid sequence: CAISGGQGDQPQHF.

This clone was found a few times. This chain connects TRBV30 to TRBJ2-3; 8 bases agree with TRBD2. This CDR3 spans 16 amino acids. Trimming at V came to 5 bases and at J to 2 bases, leaving 12 bases not matched to a gene. Germline CDR1 reads GTSNPN; CDR2 reads SVGIG (reference sequence). The DNA of the CDR3 is TGTGCCTGGGCGATCTACGCCGGGGGGGCCACAGATACGCAGTATTTT. It encodes CAWAIYAGGATDTQYF.

This chain joins TRBV7-8 and TRBJ2-5; 8 nucleotides agree with TRBD2. The CDR3 has 13 amino acids. V shed 8 bases, J shed 5 bases, and the junction held 7 bases outside the gene matches. Per germline, CDR1 SGHVS and CDR2 FQNEAQ. The CDR3 spells CASGGGYTETQYF. The CDR3 nucleotides are TGTGCCAGCGGCGGGGGGTATACTGAGACCCAGTACTTC. The full variable domain, with the rest looked up from reference TRBV7-8 and TRBJ2-5, is GAGVSQSPRYKVAKRGQDVALRCDPISGHVSLFWYQQALGQGPEFLTYFQNEAQLDKSGLPSDRFFAERPEGSVSTLKIQRTQQEDSAVYLCASGGGYTETQYFGPGTRLLVL.

The chain couples TRBV5-5 to TRBJ1-5, with D possibly being TRBD1 (5 bases). Germline V lookup: CDR1 SGHKS, CDR2 YYEKEE (reference sequence). V lost 1 base and J lost 5, with 16 bases in between. This CDR3 region has 16 residues. The CDR3 sequence: CASSLWETGLDQPQHF. The CDR3 DNA follows: TGTGCCAGCAGCTTGTGGGAAACAGGTTTGGATCAGCCCCAGCATTTT.